This T cell receptor (beta chain) was profiled in a study of early T cells in non-severe SARS-CoV-2 infection. Background on the study: Chains from this unsorted whole-blood bulk RNA could not be paired.

For this clonotype: No antigen is known for it.

General study findings and limits: The study's VDJdb matching favored anti-spike CD8 responses and missed private and CD4 specificities.

The germline V gene has CDR1 DFQATT and CDR2 SNEGSKA (reference sequence). This CDR3 comprises 16 residues. Germline trimming cut 3 bases from V and 11 bases from J; bases unmatched to any gene: 15. Unique molecular identifiers were added to individual cDNA molecules. In TCRdb, the 5' RACE reads were re-called with MiXCR into one record per CDR3 protein. The table records 65,000 to 95,000 distinct CDR3 sequences, approximately 16% of them present only once. The origin of this receptor is an adult who was a healthcare worker with PCR-confirmed SARS-CoV-2 infection or an uninfected control (not recorded which). Sample: whole blood. This rearrangement joins TRBV20-1 to TRBJ2-1, with 11 bases aligning to TRBD2. CDR3 region: CSARGDGTSGNIKQFF. The CDR3 coding sequence is TGCAGTGCTAGGGGAGACGGGACTAGCGGAAATATTAAGCAGTTCTTC.